One sample yielded the 2 T cell receptor beta chains listed below, sequenced in a study of T cells in Graves' hyperthyroidism and ophthalmopathy. TCR beta CDR3 region amplification was performed from RNA transcripts. The TCR CDR3 was amplified in a first-round RT-PCR using the HTBI primer set. TCRdb called the multiplex PCR reads again in MiXCR, with one record for every CDR3 protein. Here the sample spans more than 500,000 distinct CDR3 sequences, roughly 50% being singletons. Sequenced: peripheral blood or thyroid tissue (not recorded which). These receptors originate from an adult woman with Graves' disease, either hyperthyroidism or ophthalmopathy (not recorded which).

This clonotype was detected ten times or more. The V and J genes are TRBV20-1 and TRBJ2-7; no reliable D call. The CDR3 runs 15 residues. Trimming left V 3 bases short and J 0 bases short, with 15 bases between. CDR1 is DFQATT, CDR2 SNEGSKA, per germline (reference sequence). DNA for the CDR3: TGCAGTGCTAGTTTGTATAGCCCTCACTCCTACGAGCAGTACTTC. Its protein product is CSASLYSPHSYEQYF.

With respect to this clonotype: The junction departs from germline at one end; a sequencing error may be responsible. The chain is built from TRBV7-9 and TRBJ2-7, with D possibly TRBD2 on 6 matching bases. The CDR3 loop spans 13 amino acids. Germline CDR1 reads SEHNR; CDR2 reads FQNEAQ (reference sequence). In nucleotides, the CDR3 is TGTGCCAGCAGCCTCCGAGGTGGCGGGGAGCTGTACTTC. Translation: CASSLRGGGELYF.